The entry that follows covers one TCR beta chain sequence. The target antigen is unknown. The data were obtained in a study of T cell repertoires in cytomegalovirus infection. Across the study: HLA-B-restricted CMV epitopes that are well studied were used alongside recently identified HLA-C-restricted ones. Indications came from public TCR beta signatures; they pointed to CMV infection and to a matching HLA type.

TCRdb ran MiXCR on the reads and lists one entry per CDR3 protein. The table records tens of thousands of distinct CDR3 sequences, about a fifth of them present only once. General study findings and limits: People with CMV and the relevant HLA were identified by cumulative public TCR beta family frequency. HLA-C-restricted CMV clonotypes gave the most frequent clonotype in two of eight donors.

This receptor was taken from a human donor in good health (CMV status not recorded). Some clones in this sample may be carry-over from other donors' samples. This specimen was CD8+ T cells from cultured PBMCs, taken from culture after CMV antigen stimulation.

In nucleotides, the CDR3 is TGTGCCAGCAGCGCAGGGAACACTGAAGCTTTCTTT. The encoded protein is CASSAGNTEAFF. This chain links TRBV12-3 or TRBV12-4 with TRBJ1-1, with D hard to call. Trimming removed 6 bases from V and 1 base from J, with 6 bases in between. The CDR3 length is 12 residues.